This is a list of T cell receptor beta chains from one sample in a study of OX40 agonist ivuxolimab in advanced cancers. The repertoire was sequenced with immunoSEQ multiplex PCR; TCRdb's copy has only in-frame clones and lacks some. The repertoire holds roughly 70,000 clones, with around 88% as singletons. This sample comprised CD4+ or CD8+ T cells sorted from blood, obtained in a trial of the OX40 agonist ivuxolimab. The receptors shown here come from an adult with an advanced solid tumor such as melanoma, head and neck, liver or kidney cancer. Each CDR3 is given with its conserved first and last residue. A D gene is named only where the DNA matches it firmly. Not all rows give a size; the values are once, few, many and, for expanded clones, a class.

>TRBV27|once|TRBJ2-3|TRBD1
CASSSPRTGGTDTQYF
TGTGCCAGCAGTTCACCCCGGACAGGGGGCACAGATACGCAGTATTTT
>TRBV6-1|-|TRBJ1-4|TRBD1
CASSDGVQGTATNEKLFF
TGTGCCAGCAGTGATGGGGTCCAGGGGACAGCAACTAATGAAAAACTGTTTTTT
>TRBV10-1|-|TRBJ2-1|TRBD2
CASSSQGLAGGPDEQFF
TGCGCCAGCAGTAGTCAGGGACTAGCGGGAGGGCCAGATGAGCAGTTCTTC
>TRBV30|-|TRBJ2-2|-
CAWNGRGTGELFF
TGTGCCTGGAATGGCCGCGGCACCGGGGAGCTGTTTTTT
>TRBV6-1|-|TRBJ2-3|-
CASKDGRFRTDTQYF
TGTGCCAGCAAGGATGGACGATTTCGGACAGATACGCAGTATTTT
>TRBV28|-|TRBJ2-7|-
CASKTAGLQKNEQYF
TGTGCCAGCAAGACCGCCGGACTCCAAAAAAACGAGCAGTACTTC
>TRBV7-8|-|TRBJ2-7|-
CASSLDYEQYF
TGTGCCAGCAGCTTAGATTACGAGCAGTACTTC
>TRBV5-1|-|TRBJ2-1|TRBD2
CASSYRGLAGGDNEQFF
TGCGCCAGCAGTTATCGCGGACTAGCGGGGGGGGACAATGAGCAGTTCTTC
>TRBV19|-|TRBJ2-7|TRBD2
CASSNRLAGSLYEQYF
TGTGCCAGTAGCAACAGACTAGCGGGGAGCCTCTACGAGCAGTACTTC
>TRBV9|-|TRBJ2-2|-
CASSVGTQGLNTGELFF
TGTGCCAGCAGCGTAGGGACCCAGGGGCTAAACACCGGGGAGCTGTTTTTT
>TRBV11-3|-|TRBJ1-1|-
CASSLQVNTEAFF
TGTGCCAGCAGCTTACAGGTAAACACTGAAGCTTTCTTT
>TRBV18|-|TRBJ1-5|-
CASSGDRNQPQHF
TGTGCCAGCTCAGGCGACAGGAATCAGCCCCAGCATTTT
>TRBV7-2|few|TRBJ2-2|TRBD2
CASSLMRGTGELFF
TGTGCCAGCAGCTTAATGCGGGGGACCGGGGAGCTGTTTTTT
>TRBV5-4|-|TRBJ2-1|-
CASSSQWPSFYNEQFF
TGTGCCAGCAGCTCTCAGTGGCCGAGCTTCTACAATGAGCAGTTCTTC
>TRBV7-8|-|TRBJ2-7|-
CASSFQGSYEQYF
TGTGCCAGCAGCTTTCAGGGGAGTTACGAGCAGTACTTC
>TRBV30|many|TRBJ2-2|TRBD1
CAWSVSGQSTGELFF
TGTGCCTGGAGTGTGTCGGGACAGAGCACCGGGGAGCTGTTTTTT
>TRBV5-1|-|TRBJ1-1|-
CASSLVPGTNTEAFF
TGCGCCAGCAGCTTGGTCCCCGGGACGAACACTGAAGCTTTCTTT
>TRBV9|-|TRBJ2-3|-
CASSVDLDTQYF
TGTGCCAGCAGCGTAGACCTGGATACGCAGTATTTT
>TRBV5-1|-|TRBJ2-3|TRBD2
CASSLGGSADTQYF
TGCGCCAGCAGCTTGGGCGGGAGCGCAGATACGCAGTATTTT
>TRBV6-6|-|TRBJ1-1|-
CASSYRVEAFF
TGTGCCAGCAGTTACAGGGTTGAAGCTTTCTTT
>TRBV5-6|-|TRBJ2-2|-
CASSLGGINTGELFF
TGTGCCAGCAGCTTGGGGGGGATCAACACCGGGGAGCTGTTTTTT
>TRBV7-3|-|TRBJ2-3|TRBD1
CASSDRDRSSTDTQYF
TGTGCCAGCAGCGACCGGGACAGGTCGAGCACAGATACGCAGTATTTT
>TRBV30|-|TRBJ1-4|TRBD1
CAVDRALGEKLFF
TGTGCCGTCGACAGGGCTTTAGGAGAAAAACTGTTTTTT
>TRBV5-4|-|TRBJ1-1|TRBD1
CASSLVGDRGPAFF
TGTGCCAGCAGCTTGGTGGGGGACAGGGGGCCGGCTTTCTTT
>TRBV6-1|-|TRBJ2-7|TRBD1
CASMRGQAINYEQYF
TGTGCCAGCATGCGGGGACAGGCGATCAACTACGAGCAGTACTTC
>TRBV5-4|-|TRBJ2-5|TRBD2
CASSGRTSGSVETQYF
TGTGCCAGCAGCGGAAGGACTAGCGGGAGCGTGGAGACCCAGTACTTC
>TRBV7-2|-|TRBJ1-3|-
CASSLAGGFTGNTIYF
TGTGCCAGCAGCTTAGCGGGTGGGTTTACTGGAAACACCATATATTTT
>TRBV5-1|-|TRBJ2-1|-
CASSLDGTNEQFF
TGCGCCAGCAGCTTGGACGGAACCAATGAGCAGTTCTTC
>TRBV9|-|TRBJ1-2|-
CASSTGTAGGYTF
TGTGCCAGCAGCACCGGGACGGCGGGAGGCTACACCTTC
>TRBV19|once|TRBJ2-1|TRBD2
CASSTLAGATEFF
TGTGCCAGTAGTACCCTAGCGGGGGCGACGGAGTTCTTC
>TRBV4-3|-|TRBJ2-1|-
CASSQEFFTRISYNEQFF
TGCGCCAGCAGCCAAGAATTCTTTACACGAATCTCCTACAATGAGCAGTTCTTC
>TRBV6-6|-|TRBJ2-7|-
CASSYSKGSSYEQYF
TGTGCCAGCAGTTACTCGAAAGGGAGCTCCTACGAGCAGTACTTC
>TRBV19|-|TRBJ2-3|-
CASSGMADTQYF
TGTGCCAGTAGCGGGATGGCAGATACGCAGTATTTT
>TRBV5-1|-|TRBJ1-5|TRBD1
CASSLGTGRYQPQHF
TGCGCCAGCAGCTTGGGGACAGGGAGGTATCAGCCCCAGCATTTT
>TRBV13|-|TRBJ1-1|-
CASSSNDFGNTEAFF
TGTGCCAGCAGCTCTAACGACTTTGGGAACACTGAAGCTTTCTTT
>TRBV7-2|-|TRBJ2-3|-
CASSDEKRQYTDTQYF
TGTGCCAGCAGCGATGAAAAGCGACAATACACAGATACGCAGTATTTT
>TRBV9|-|TRBJ1-1|-
CASSASRVDTEAFF
TGTGCCAGCAGCGCTTCCAGGGTGGACACTGAAGCTTTCTTT
>TRBV5-4|-|TRBJ2-7|TRBD2
CASSPSGGATYEQYF
TGTGCCAGCAGCCCAAGCGGGGGGGCGACCTACGAGCAGTACTTC
>TRBV5-5|-|TRBJ1-5|-
CASATSPGQPQHF
TGTGCCAGCGCGACATCACCAGGTCAGCCCCAGCATTTT
>TRBV6-5|-|TRBJ2-3|-
CASSYSERGTDTQYF
TGTGCCAGCAGTTATTCTGAGCGGGGCACAGATACGCAGTATTTT
>TRBV7-2|-|TRBJ2-4|-
CASSFFEGGIQYF
TGTGCCAGCAGCTTCTTTGAGGGAGGCATTCAGTACTTC
>TRBV28|-|TRBJ2-4|TRBD1
CASSLFGQGVTKNIQYF
TGTGCCAGCAGTTTGTTTGGACAGGGGGTGACCAAAAACATTCAGTACTTC
>TRBV11-2|few|TRBJ1-6|TRBD1
CASSFRGGGSYNSPLHF
TGTGCCAGCAGCTTCAGGGGGGGCGGCTCCTATAATTCACCCCTCCACTTT
>TRBV14|-|TRBJ2-7|-
CASSHWDYEQYF
TGTGCCAGCAGCCACTGGGACTACGAGCAGTACTTC
>TRBV5-1|-|TRBJ2-7|TRBD2
CASRVTEGSGALLYEQYF
TGCGCCAGTAGAGTCACCGAGGGTAGCGGGGCCCTACTCTACGAACAGTACTTC
>TRBV5-4|-|TRBJ1-1|-
CASRSATQGATEAFF
TGTGCCAGCAGGTCGGCGACTCAGGGAGCCACTGAAGCTTTCTTT
>TRBV19|-|TRBJ2-1|TRBD2
CASSSGLAGGREQFF
TGTGCCAGTAGTTCCGGACTAGCGGGAGGCCGGGAGCAGTTCTTC
>TRBV4-1|-|TRBJ2-3|-
CASSQAALVRDTQYF
TGCGCCAGCAGCCAAGCAGCGCTCGTTCGAGATACGCAGTATTTT
>TRBV28|-|TRBJ1-2|TRBD1
CASSFGQGVGYTF
TGTGCCAGCAGTTTCGGACAGGGGGTAGGCTACACCTTC
>TRBV10-3|-|TRBJ2-5|-
CAISESVQGRQETQYF
TGTGCCATCAGTGAGTCGGTCCAGGGGAGGCAAGAGACCCAGTACTTC
>TRBV11-3|-|TRBJ2-7|-
CASSPPQGPAYEQYF
TGTGCCAGCAGCCCCCCCCAGGGGCCAGCCTACGAGCAGTACTTC
>TRBV18|-|TRBJ1-2|-
CAGSLLGTRTSSGYTF
TGTGCCGGCTCACTACTCGGGACAAGGACCTCAAGTGGCTACACCTTC
>TRBV9|few|TRBJ1-1|-
CASSPRPEAEAFF
TGTGCCAGCAGCCCCCGACCGGAGGCTGAAGCTTTCTTT
>TRBV12-1|-|TRBJ2-7|-
CASSFEYRGYEQYF
TGTGCCAGCAGCTTTGAATACAGGGGTTACGAGCAGTACTTC
>TRBV18|-|TRBJ2-2|TRBD1
CASSLRTGQTGELFF
TGTGCCAGCTCACTTCGGACAGGACAAACCGGGGAGCTGTTTTTT